Presented here are 15 T cell receptor beta chains from one specimen sequenced in a study of blood T cells in healthy people across ages. PCR was performed a second time for 7 to 11 cycles using a sample-barcoded 5' primer and a J-beta primer mix. MiXCR, run by TCRdb on the 5' RACE reads, gives a single entry per CDR3 protein. The table shows over a million distinct CDR3 sequences, with 40% to 55% occurring only once. The sample was blood. These receptors were obtained from a woman aged 55-70 years in good health.

J is TRBJ2-4 and V is TRBV24-1, with a weak D call TRBD1 (5 bases). The assigned J gene may be wrong: the sequence end matches TRBJ2-7 better. The germline gives CDR1 KGHDR, CDR2 SFDVKD. The CDR3 consists of 13 residues. The CDR3 here is CATGPQGFHEQYF. CDR3 coding DNA: TGTGCCACCGGACCCCAGGGTTTTCACGAGCAGTACTTC.

The J gene is TRBJ2-5, the V gene TRBV28, with 10 positions matching TRBD1. The CDR3 loop spans 15 amino acids. With 4 bases clipped from V and 2 bases from J, the junction kept 4 bases outside the gene matches. From germline, CDR1 is MDHEN and CDR2 SYDVKM. CDR3 sequence reads: CASSWGQGLQETQYF. In DNA, the CDR3 is TGTGCCAGCAGTTGGGGACAGGGGTTGCAAGAGACCCAGTACTTC.

This clonotype was observed a few times. The chain uses TRBV5-1 and TRBJ2-3; 9 bases map to TRBD2. Germline CDR1 is SGHRS and CDR2 is YFSETQ. The CDR3 totals 16 residues. V lost 4 bases and J lost 2; bases outside the gene matches: 8. The CDR3 is CASSRLAGATTDTQYF. DNA for the CDR3: TGCGCCAGCAGCCGTTTAGCGGGAGCGACCACAGATACGCAGTATTTT.

The chain links TRBV11-2 to TRBJ2-1; 10 bases match TRBD2. Per germline, CDR1 SGHAT and CDR2 FQNNGV. The CDR3 consists of 19 residues. V trimming: 7 bases; J trimming: 7 bases; junction bases outside the gene matches: 22. CDR3 amino acids: CASIPWGLAWGGPGNEQFF. CDR3 DNA sequence: TGTGCCAGCATCCCGTGGGGACTAGCGTGGGGCGGCCCGGGGAATGAGCAGTTCTTC.

The V gene is TRBV10-2, the J gene TRBJ2-7; D unresolved. CDR3 length equals 12 residues. Trimming pared 7 bases from V and 4 bases from J, leaving 11 bases between. In germline, CDR1 is WSHSY, CDR2 SAAADI. CDR3 loop: CASTSSLYEQYF. CDR3 bases: TGCGCCAGCACGAGCAGCCTATACGAGCAGTACTTC.

The chain recombines TRBV29-1 with TRBJ1-2; TRBD1 agrees at 10 bases. The length of the CDR3 is 12 residues. Germline CDR1 SQVTM, CDR2 ANQGSEA. The J segment lost 6 bases and the V segment lost 4 bases, leaving 2 bases of the junction unmatched. CDR3 nucleotides: TGCAGCGTTGGACAGGGGGCGAATGGCTACACCTTC. This encodes CSVGQGANGYTF.

This chain uses TRBV7-2 with TRBJ1-6; D not certain. CDR1 is SGHTA and CDR2 is FQGNSA in the germline V gene. The CDR3 has 13 amino acids. Between the trimmed V and J ends, which lost 7 bases and 7 bases, there was a span of 11 bases. The chain's CDR3 is CASTSQPNSPLHF. CDR3 sequence (DNA): TGTGCCAGCACCAGCCAACCCAATTCACCCCTCCACTTT. The entire variable domain, with the rest obtained from reference TRBV7-2 and TRBJ1-6, is as follows: GAGVSQSPSNKVTEKGKDVELRCDPISGHTALYWYRQSLGQGLEFLIYFQGNSAPDKSGLPSDRFSAERTGGSVSTLTIQRTQQEDSAVYLCASTSQPNSPLHFGNGTRLTVT.

To note about this clonotype: It is likely a read error, because the conserved phenylalanine at the end of the CDR3 is missing. The CDR3 DNA reads as TGCGCCAGCAGCCTGGACCTGGCTTTCTACGAGCAGTACTTG. The encoded protein is CASSLDLAFYEQYL. This rearrangement joins TRBV5-1 to TRBJ2-7; D gene ambiguous. CDR3 length: 14 amino acids. Germline-derived CDR1 and CDR2 are SGHRS and YFSETQ. V dropped 4 bases and J dropped 3 bases, with 14 bases sitting between them.

V gene TRBV20-1 combines with J gene TRBJ2-5; TRBD1 agrees at 10 bases. The CDR3 extends over 15 amino acids. Germline V CDR1 and CDR2: DFQATT, SNEGSKA (reference sequence). After removal of 0 bases from V and 1 base from J, the junction contained 2 bases not matched to a gene. The CDR3, as DNA: TGCAGTGCTAGAGATTGGACAGGGGGCCAAGAGACCCAGTACTTC. Residues: CSARDWTGGQETQYF.

The CDR3 coding sequence is TGTGCCAGCAGTTATCCCTTTAGGGGGCGAAGTTATGAGCAGTTCTTC. Translating it yields CASSYPFRGRSYEQFF. The chain combines TRBV6-2 or TRBV6-3 with TRBJ2-1, with 7 bases identical to TRBD1. Germline CDR1 is MNHEY and CDR2 is SVGEGT. The CDR3 covers 16 residues. The V and J ends lost 3 bases and 8 bases, in that order; junction bases with no gene match: 13.

The chain carries TRBV7-6 and TRBJ2-1, with D perhaps TRBD1 (6 bases). Trimming took off 0 bases at V and 8 bases at J, with 14 bases between the two ends. Germline V gene data show CDR1 as SGHVS and CDR2 as FNYEAQ. CDR3 length: 15 amino acids. CDR3 nucleotides: TGTGCCAGCAGCTTAGCCGCCGACAGGTCTGATGAGCAGTTCTTC. The encoded protein is CASSLAADRSDEQFF.

The V call is TRBV20-1, the J call TRBJ2-7; D is possibly TRBD2 (6 bases). The tail of the sequence fits TRBJ2-5 better, so the J call may be wrong. CDR1 is DFQATT, CDR2 SNEGSKA, per germline (reference sequence). The CDR3 extends over 14 amino acids. The CDR3, as DNA: TGCAGTGGCCGCGGGGAGGCTCAGCAAGAGACCCAGTACTTC. Protein product: CSGRGEAQQETQYF.

The genes are TRBV10-3 and TRBJ2-7; possibly TRBD1 or TRBD2 for D (5 bases each). V lost 11 bases and J lost 4, with 21 bases in between. The germline CDR1 and CDR2 sequences are ENHRY and SYGVKD. This CDR3 contains 14 residues. The chain's CDR3 is CAGSTGPSQYEQYF. The CDR3 DNA follows: TGTGCCGGCAGTACGGGACCCAGCCAATACGAGCAGTACTTC.

V and J are TRBV5-1 and TRBJ1-2; a weak D match, TRBD1 (6 bases). Germline V gives CDR1 SGHRS, CDR2 YFSETQ. The CDR3 consists of 16 residues. Trimming shortened V by 5 bases and J by 0 bases, and 17 bases separated the two germline ends. The chain's CDR3 is CASRESFRGANYGYTF. CDR3 DNA sequence: TGCGCCAGCAGGGAGAGTTTCAGGGGAGCTAACTATGGCTACACCTTC.

The chain links TRBV3-1 to TRBJ2-4; the D is unclear. V lost 0 bases to trimming and J lost 4 bases, with 16 bases between them. Per germline, CDR1 LGHDT and CDR2 YNNKEL (reference sequence). The CDR3 extends over 17 amino acids. This CDR3 is CASSQDLDAPLKNIQYF. The CDR3 DNA reads as TGTGCCAGCAGCCAAGATTTGGATGCCCCGCTTAAAAACATTCAGTACTTC. The full variable domain, rest sourced from reference TRBV3-1 and TRBJ2-4, is DTAVSQTPKYLVTQMGNDKSIKCEQNLGHDTMYWYKQDSKKFLKIMFSYNNKELIINETVPNRFSPKSPDKAHLNLHINSLELGDSAVYFCASSQDLDAPLKNIQYFGAGTRLSVL.